Reported below is one T cell receptor beta chain. Its recognized antigen is unknown. Within one base of it there is no much larger clone, and no base qualities were kept. V is cut back by 6 bases and J by 1 base, with 10 bases in the junction unmatched. Taken from cysteine to phenylalanine, the CDR3 has 17 residues. Kept here is only the CDR3 DNA, which spans 51 bases and is read in frame from base 1. Library construction relied on 5' RACE. Sequencer: Illumina HiSeq 2500. A second PCR of roughly 7 to 12 cycles was run with a J-beta primer mix and a sample-barcoded 5' primer. Each TCR beta cDNA molecule received a unique molecular identifier from a template-switch 5' adaptor carrying 12 random nucleotides. Each sample yielded at least 3 million CDR3-containing paired-end reads. First-strand cDNA was synthesized from all RNA with the Mint cDNA synthesis kit, primed by a TRBC-specific oligonucleotide. Following uracil-DNA glycosylase treatment, a first 18-cycle PCR with universal primers M1SS and BC2_uni_R was performed on all cDNA. As for how the authors treated the data: For normalization, 1 million high-quality reads were randomly selected from each sample, with every read carrying a distinct molecular identifier. Reads sharing molecular identifiers were discarded rather than binned into consensus sequences. MiTCR, with a Q25 quality threshold and the strictest error-elimination algorithm, was used for CDR3 identification, clonotype clustering and error correction. A nonparametric unseen species model using Euler transformation provided a lower-bound estimate of total TCR beta diversity. The public reads were run again by TCRdb, first through fastp at Q25 and then through MiXCR, and only productive beta chains were kept. Duplicate CDR3 protein sequences are folded into a single record with the most common DNA and genes. The V and J calls and clone size come from TCRdb's table, not from the authors' own analysis. The sample data list around 990,000 distinct CDR3 sequences, and around two fifths of these were observed just once. The ten largest clones capture about an eighth of the sample.

The sample is drawn from a study of blood T cells in healthy people across ages (dated by TCRdb to between 2015 and 2016). For context, the study as a whole: In model experiments, roughly one uniquely barcoded TCR beta cDNA molecule per two T cells was captured by template switching. Using deep sequencing normalized with unique cDNA molecular identifiers, the study measured how TCR beta repertoire diversity changes with age. The donors were split into four age groups: young (average roughly 15 years), middle-aged (39), aged (more than 55) and long-lived (over 75). To avoid experimental bias, donors of different ages were distributed randomly across sequencing lanes. Using the same blood draw, the study looked at two additional independent replicas of 1 million unique cDNA reads for two donors, one aged 18 to 30 and the other aged 80 or older. Results the study describes overall, beyond this receptor: Observed TCR beta diversity per million T cells fell roughly linearly with age, and a significant reduction was already apparent by age roughly 40. Compared with the aged group, the long-lived group had more naive CD4+ T cells, fewer expanded clones and increased TCR diversity, suggesting age selection. A strong correlation was found between observed TCR beta diversity and the percentage of naive T cells measured by flow cytometry. Because profiling used bulk unsorted PBMCs, naive and antigen-experienced compartments could not be compared conclusively. Estimates of total diversity from one million sequenced T cells were regarded as lower bounds and underestimates. Donor CMV infection status was unknown, potentially confounding age-related changes in expanded clonotypes.

The approximately 41 donors, aged roughly 6 to 100 years, were systemically healthy Caucasian individuals from Russia. Each donor gave approximately 9.3 milliliters of peripheral blood, collected into EDTA-treated Vacutainer tubes. Ficoll-Paque density-gradient centrifugation was used to isolate PBMCs, with at least 7 million per sample. Trizol reagent was used to extract total RNA from PBMCs, with at least 5 micrograms per sample. For every donor, an aliquot of PBMCs went through flow cytometry to measure the percentages of naive CD45RAhigh/CD27high T cells. Material: blood. The chain uses TRBV12-3 or TRBV12-4 and TRBJ1-5; 9 nucleotides in the junction match TRBD1. The receptor was isolated from a man younger than 35 in good health. This receptor has the CDR3 CASSLKGGTGSNQPQHF. The nucleotide sequence reads TGTGCCAGCAGCCTTAAGGGGGGGACAGGGAGCAATCAGCCCCAGCATTTT.